This TCR beta chain was profiled in a study of regulatory T cells in long-lasting Graves disease. Arm-PCR of CDR3 regions and iRepertoire HTBI primers were used to build TCR beta libraries. Using its own MiXCR run on the multiplex PCR reads, TCRdb lists one record per CDR3 protein. The table includes some 440,000 distinct CDR3 sequences, 20% detected once. Time point: persistent/refractory GD, antithyroid drugs over 5 years with positive TRAb. After RNA was extracted from PBMCs, the TCR library was made from it. This clonotype was found a few times. Its antigen is not identified. This CDR3 has 15 amino acids. Trimming pared 0 bases from V and 5 bases from J, leaving 13 bases between. Looked up from germline, CDR1 is SGHVS and CDR2 is FNYEAQ. Study results and limitations: It was possible that the small sample size reduced accuracy. Blood alone, not thyroid tissue, was studied. New patients shared fewer public clonotypes (approximately 1,000) than persistent patients did (roughly 2,500). Favored usage of TRBV28, TRBJ1-2 and TRBJ2-5 was recorded in persistent disease.

The sample consisted of peripheral blood mononuclear cells (PBMCs), taken when the disease was refractory, from a patient treated with antithyroid drugs. The chain is built from TRBV7-6 and TRBJ1-1; D possibly corresponds to TRBD1 (5 bases). This receptor was obtained from a female donor with Graves disease. DNA for the CDR3: TGTGCCAGCAGCTTAGCGATGGGGGGGGTGACTGAAGCTTTCTTT. Its translation is CASSLAMGGVTEAFF.